What follows are 20 T cell receptor beta chains derived from one specimen sequenced in a study of identical twins. TCRdb ran MiXCR on the 5' RACE reads and lists one entry per CDR3 protein. The sample yields 550,000 to 700,000 distinct CDR3 sequences, 9.5% to 10% seen once. The same specimen was also included in a second study, on yellow fever vaccine responses in identical twins.

What was sequenced was PBMCs. These receptors all come from a woman aged 18-30 years in good health.

This clonotype has a count of ten or more. CDR3 nucleotide sequence: TGTGCCAGCAGCCCTCGACAGGCCCTCTATGGCTACACCTTC. Translation: CASSPRQALYGYTF. V gene TRBV7-9 combines with J gene TRBJ1-2, with D tentatively TRBD1 (6 bases). The ends were cut back, 5 bases at V and 4 bases at J, with 14 bases in the middle. CDR1 and CDR2 from the germline V gene are SEHNR and FQNEAQ (reference sequence). The CDR3 length is 14 residues.

Concerning this clonotype itself: At one end, the junction sequence differs from germline, possibly due to a read error. The chain is built from TRBV20-1 and TRBJ2-1; TRBD2 might be the D (5 bases). CDR1 and CDR2 (germline): DFQATT, SNEGSKA (reference sequence). This CDR3 comprises 15 residues. The CDR3 region has the DNA TGCTGTGCTAGTGTCGGGGAAGTGTCGTACAATGAGCAGTTCTTC. It encodes CCASVGEVSYNEQFF.

This clonotype came up many times. CDR3 region: CAISEASGSADTQYF. As DNA, the CDR3 is TGTGCCATCAGTGAGGCTAGCGGGAGCGCAGATACGCAGTATTTT. The chain joins TRBV10-3 to TRBJ2-3, with 10 nucleotides matching TRBD2. The J segment lost 4 bases and the V segment lost 2 bases, leaving 3 bases of the junction unmatched. Germline CDR1 ENHRY, CDR2 SYGVKD. The CDR3 contains 15 residues.

This clonotype was picked up a small number of times. The rearrangement uses TRBV7-9 and TRBJ1-2, with a tentative D call TRBD1 (6 bases). Trimming stripped 5 bases from V and 4 bases from J, with 8 bases between. CDR1 is SEHNR and CDR2 is FQNEAQ in the germline V gene (reference sequence). The CDR3 runs 12 residues. This chain's CDR3 is CASSQGTYGYTF. The CDR3 bases are TGTGCCAGCAGCCAGGGGACCTATGGCTACACCTTC.

This clonotype was found a few times. V is TRBV15 and J is TRBJ2-7, with TRBD1 matching 8 bases. The CDR3 covers 13 residues. Looked up from germline, CDR1 is LNHNV and CDR2 is YYDKDF (reference sequence). Trimming cost V 4 bases and J 4 bases; bases outside gene matches: 3. The CDR3 protein is CATSIGQGYEQYF. CDR3 nucleotides: TGTGCCACCAGCATCGGACAGGGTTACGAGCAGTACTTC. Full variable domain (outside the CDR3, taken from reference TRBV15 and TRBJ2-7): DAMVIQNPRYQVTQFGKPVTLSCSQTLNHNVMYWYQQKSSQAPKLLFHYYDKDFNNEADTPDNFQSRRPNTSFCFLDIRSPGLGDTAMYLCATSIGQGYEQYFGPGTRLTVT.

This clonotype was seen repeatedly, ten times or more. The gene calls are TRBV4-2 and TRBJ1-5; a weak D match, TRBD1 (6 bases). CDR3 length equals 15 residues. Germline lookup yields CDR1 LGHNA and CDR2 YNFKEQ. Trimming removed 1 base at V and 3 bases at J, with 10 bases between. The CDR3: CASSQATGNNQPQHF. In DNA form, the CDR3 reads TGTGCCAGCAGCCAAGCCACAGGGAACAATCAGCCCCAGCATTTT.

At least ten counts were recorded for this clonotype. The CDR3 loop is CASSEAGQGRYEQYF. CDR3 DNA: TGTGCCAGCAGTGAAGCGGGACAGGGTCGGTACGAGCAGTACTTC. This chain joins TRBV25-1 and TRBJ2-7; 9 bases match TRBD1. Germline-derived CDR1 and CDR2 are MGHDK and SYGVNS. The CDR3 consists of 15 residues. V was clipped by 2 bases and J by 4 bases; unmatched bases: 6.

The V and J genes are TRBV5-1 and TRBJ1-6; D gene unclear. CDR3 length: 16 amino acids. Germline V CDR1 and CDR2: SGHRS, YFSETQ. With 3 bases removed from V and 4 bases from J, the gap between germline ends came to 14 bases. CDR3: CASSSEGGGYNSPLHF. The CDR3 DNA follows: TGCGCCAGCAGCTCCGAAGGTGGTGGGTATAATTCACCCCTCCACTTT.

CDR3 amino acids: CASSETGYYEQYF. The CDR3 DNA is TGTGCCAGCAGTGAAACAGGGTACTACGAGCAGTACTTC. This chain joins TRBV6-1 and TRBJ2-7, with D perhaps matching TRBD1 (6 bases). Germline CDR1 and CDR2: MNHNS and SASEGT. Trimming took 2 bases from V and 3 from J, leaving 8 bases between them. CDR3 length: 13 amino acids.

J is TRBJ1-4 and V is TRBV12-3 or TRBV12-4; D might be TRBD1 (5 bases). Deletions cut 5 bases from V and 12 bases from J, with 13 bases between. CDR3 length equals 12 residues. CDR3 DNA: TGTGCCAGCAGTCTGGGGGGAACGGAACTGTTTTTT. Its protein product is CASSLGGTELFF.

This clonotype has only a few counts. The gene calls are TRBV4-3 and TRBJ2-1, with 7 bases lining up with TRBD2. Germline V gives CDR1 LGHNA, CDR2 YSLEER. The CDR3 has 17 amino acids. With V trimmed by 2 bases and J by 6 bases, 13 bases remained unmatched. The CDR3 is CASSQSVSGKGSNEQFF. The DNA of the CDR3 is TGCGCCAGCAGCCAATCCGTGAGCGGGAAAGGTAGCAATGAGCAGTTCTTC.

The genes are TRBV7-9 and TRBJ1-2, with 9 positions matching TRBD1. The CDR3 loop spans 14 amino acids. Germline trimming cut 1 base from V and 5 bases from J; bases unmatched to any gene: 2. CDR1 and CDR2 from the germline V gene are SEHNR and FQNEAQ (reference sequence). The CDR3: CASSLGTGEYGYTF. The CDR3 region has the DNA TGTGCCAGCAGCTTAGGGACAGGGGAATATGGCTACACCTTC.

The CDR3 protein is CASSQAKVPGQGNEQFF. CDR3 nucleotides: TGTGCCAGCAGCCAAGCCAAAGTCCCGGGACAGGGGAATGAGCAGTTCTTC. J is TRBJ2-1 and V is TRBV3-1, with TRBD1 matching over 10 bases. After removal of 1 base from V and 7 bases from J, the junction contained 10 bases not matched to a gene. The germline gives CDR1 LGHDT, CDR2 YNNKEL (reference sequence). The CDR3 spans 17 residues.

The chain is built from TRBV3-1 and TRBJ2-3, with 9 bases identical to TRBD1. Looked up from germline, CDR1 is LGHDT and CDR2 is YNNKEL (reference sequence). This CDR3 comprises 15 residues. With V trimmed by 4 bases and J by 7 bases, 9 bases remained unmatched. The CDR3 here is CASSPDGQGSYTQYF. CDR3 in DNA: TGTGCCAGCAGCCCCGACGGACAGGGGTCTTATACGCAGTATTTT.

The chain recombines TRBV6-5 with TRBJ2-7; no clear D gene. V dropped 0 bases and J dropped 3 bases, with 15 bases sitting between them. The CDR3 has 16 residues. From germline, CDR1 is MNHEY and CDR2 SVGAGI. This CDR3 is CASSYSATRNSYEQYF. The CDR3 DNA reads as TGTGCCAGCAGTTACTCGGCTACGAGAAATAGCTACGAGCAGTACTTC.

V and J are TRBV12-3 or TRBV12-4 and TRBJ2-5, with TRBD1 matching 10 bases. The CDR3 extends over 17 amino acids. J gave up 2 bases and V 5 bases, and 11 bases lay outside the gene matches. In DNA, the CDR3 is TGTGCCAGCAGTCCAAGAGTCGGGACAGGGGCTCAAGAGACCCAGTACTTC. It specifies CASSPRVGTGAQETQYF.

In its sample, this clonotype was seen many times. The chain has TRBV28 and TRBJ2-7; 8 bases are a match to TRBD2. Germline trimming cut 5 bases from V and 1 base from J; bases unmatched to any gene: 4. Looked up from germline, CDR1 is MDHEN and CDR2 is SYDVKM. The CDR3 runs to 14 residues. CDR3 in amino acids: CASSPTSVSYEQYF. The CDR3 DNA is TGTGCCAGCAGTCCGACTAGCGTTTCCTACGAGCAGTACTTC.

This clonotype has at least ten counts. The gene calls are TRBV7-9 and TRBJ1-4, with D possibly being TRBD1 (6 bases). The CDR3 loop spans 12 amino acids. Trimming cost V 5 bases and J 14 bases, with 15 bases left between them. Per germline, CDR1 SEHNR and CDR2 FQNEAQ (reference sequence). The CDR3 region is CASSIGQFGLFF. For the CDR3, the DNA is TGTGCCAGCAGCATAGGACAGTTCGGTCTGTTTTTT.

The chain combines TRBV6-1 with TRBJ2-2; 10 bases align to TRBD2. V was pared by 6 bases and J by 8 bases, with 12 bases of the junction left unmatched. There are 16 residues in the CDR3. The germline CDR1 and CDR2 sequences are MNHNS and SASEGT. CDR3 sequence (DNA): TGTGCCAGCAGGCCTCCGGGACTAGCGCGCGATGGGGAGCTGTTTTTT. This codes for CASRPPGLARDGELFF.

The chain employs TRBV2 and TRBJ2-3; the D is unclear. Germline V gene data show CDR1 as SNHLY and CDR2 as FYNNEI. With 2 bases removed from V and 5 bases from J, the gap between germline ends came to 11 bases. The CDR3 is 14 amino acids. The CDR3 spells CASSELVGRDTQYF. The CDR3 DNA reads TGTGCCAGCAGTGAATTGGTAGGGCGAGATACGCAGTATTTT.